These 20 T cell receptor beta chains were sequenced from one sample in a study of sequential checkpoint blockade in melanoma. Stated treatment: randomized to nivolumab then ipilimumab (arm A) or the reverse (arm B). Using immunoSEQ multiplex PCR, the repertoire was profiled, and TCRdb retains in-frame clones only, with some absent. The sample lists about 13,000 clones, 25% to 35% occurring once. Material: tumor tissue (inferred from file names), obtained from a patient given nivolumab and ipilimumab in sequence. The source is a human donor with melanoma.

The rearrangement joins TRBV7-5 to TRBJ1-3; the table calls TRBD1, which could not be checked here. TRBV7-5 is noted as a pseudogene. The CDR3 totals 15 residues. The CDR3 loop reads CASSVRQGSGNTIYF. The DNA of the CDR3 is TGTGCCAGCAGCGTCCGACAGGGCTCTGGAAACACCATATATTTT.

This chain connects TRBV11-3 to TRBJ2-3; D is possibly TRBD2 (6 bases). With 3 bases removed from V and 0 bases from J, the gap between germline ends came to 7 bases. CDR3 length: 14 residues. Looked up from germline, CDR1 is SGHNT and CDR2 is YENEEA. The CDR3 region is CASSFAGSTDTQYF. The CDR3 DNA sequence: TGTGCCAGCAGCTTTGCGGGGAGCACAGATACGCAGTATTTT.

The chain is built from TRBV23-1 and TRBJ1-5; D is possibly TRBD1 (5 bases). TRBV23-1 belongs to the ORF category, with a function that is uncertain. This CDR3 has 16 residues. With 6 bases removed from V and 4 bases from J, the gap between germline ends came to 19 bases. The CDR3 DNA reads as TGCGCCAGCAGCGTCATCTCCGGGACGGAGAATCAGCCCCAGCATTTT. Protein sequence: CASSVISGTENQPQHF.

This clone was seen only a few times. V is TRBV7-1 and J is TRBJ2-2; D is perhaps TRBD1 (5 bases). TRBV7-1 has ORF status, its function being uncertain. Deletions cut 4 bases from V and 6 bases from J, with 9 bases between. The CDR3 totals 13 residues. The CDR3 bases are TGTGCCAGCAGCTTAGGGGTATCCGGGGAGCTGTTTTTT. This encodes CASSLGVSGELFF.

This clone has a handful of counts. One end of the junction fails to match germline, which may point to a read error. The CDR3 reads CAISGTGNEDGYTF. CDR3 DNA sequence: TGTGCCATCAGTGGGACAGGGAATGAGGATGGCTACACCTTC. V is TRBV6-8 and J is TRBJ1-2; 9 bases match TRBD1. The CDR3 totals 14 residues. Germline V gene data show CDR1 as MNHGY and CDR2 as SAAAGT.

Many counts were recorded for this clone. This chain uses TRBV6-8 with TRBJ2-3; the D gene is possibly TRBD1 (6 bases). There are 18 residues in the CDR3. Trimming left V 2 bases short and J 2 bases short, with 20 bases between. From germline, CDR1 is MNHGY and CDR2 SAAAGT. The DNA for the CDR3 is TGTGCCAGCAGTTACATCTGGGGGTTAGGGGGATCCACAGATACGCAGTATTTT. Its translation: CASSYIWGLGGSTDTQYF.

This clone was detected ten times or more. The chain combines TRBV11-3 with TRBJ2-6; 7 bases fit TRBD1. With V trimmed by 2 bases and J by 3 bases, 4 bases remained unmatched. The CDR3 runs 16 residues. Germline CDR1 is SGHNT and CDR2 is YENEEA. CDR3 sequence (DNA): TGTGCCAGCAGCTTAACGCACAGGGGTGGGGCCAACGTCCTGACTTTC. This codes for CASSLTHRGGANVLTF. Full variable domain (remainder filled in from reference TRBV11-3 and TRBJ2-6): EAGVVQSPRYKIIEKKQPVAFWCNPISGHNTLYWYLQNLGQGPELLIRYENEEAVDDSQLPKDRFSAERLKGVDSTLKIQPAELGDSAVYLCASSLTHRGGANVLTFGAGSRLTVL.

This chain links TRBV28 with TRBJ2-2; 7 nucleotides agree with TRBD2. Germline CDR1 and CDR2: MDHEN and SYDVKM. V lost 4 bases to trimming and J lost 6 bases; unmatched junction nucleotides: 14. This CDR3 has 17 residues. The CDR3 DNA follows: TGTGCCAGCAGTTCCTTCGGGTGGGAGGGCCTTTCCGGGGAGCTGTTTTTT. It translates to CASSSFGWEGLSGELFF.

CDR3 sequence reads: CASSPTGGQSGDTQYF. CDR3 bases: TGTGCCAGCTCACCGACGGGGGGGCAGTCCGGAGATACGCAGTATTTT. The chain recombines TRBV18 with TRBJ2-3, with 8 nucleotides matching TRBD2. The V gene end was trimmed by 3 bases and the J gene end by 5 bases; junction bases not matched to a gene: 10. Germline lookup yields CDR1 KGHSH and CDR2 LQKENI. The CDR3 is 16 residues long.

The rearrangement joins TRBV4-1 to TRBJ2-1, with TRBD2 matching 14 bases. The CDR3 is made up of 17 amino acids. The V gene's germline CDR1 is MGHRA and CDR2 YSYEKL. The V gene end was trimmed by 3 bases and the J gene end by 4 bases; junction bases not matched to a gene: 5. The CDR3 is CASSQGLAGAYYNEQFF. The DNA of the CDR3 is TGCGCCAGCAGCCAGGGACTAGCGGGGGCTTATTACAATGAGCAGTTCTTC.

The chain carries TRBV11-3 and TRBJ2-5; 8 nucleotides align to TRBD1. The CDR3 length is 15 residues. Germline V gene data show CDR1 as SGHNT and CDR2 as YENEEA. With 5 bases clipped from V and 4 bases from J, the junction kept 9 bases outside the gene matches. CDR3 nucleotides: TGTGCCAGCAGCCCAGGTTCAGGGGGCCCAGAGACCCAGTACTTC. It codes for CASSPGSGGPETQYF. Filled out from reference TRBV11-3 and TRBJ2-5, the complete variable domain reads EAGVVQSPRYKIIEKKQPVAFWCNPISGHNTLYWYLQNLGQGPELLIRYENEEAVDDSQLPKDRFSAERLKGVDSTLKIQPAELGDSAVYLCASSPGSGGPETQYFGPGTRLLVL.

This clone was seen a handful of times. This sequence joins TRBV4-1 and TRBJ2-1; a weak D match, TRBD2 (6 bases). This CDR3 is built from 17 residues. CDR1 is MGHRA, CDR2 YSYEKL, per germline. V gave up 1 base and J gave up 2 bases, with 15 bases separating them. The CDR3 coding sequence is TGCGCCAGCAGCCAAGCCCTCCGGGGGAACCCCTACAATGAGCAGTTCTTC. Translated, it gives CASSQALRGNPYNEQFF.

As regards this clone: The same CDR3 arises from other DNA sequences in this sample as well. This chain connects TRBV18 to TRBJ1-1; 7 bases map to TRBD1. The CDR3 runs 13 residues. Germline V gene lookup returns CDR1 KGHSH and CDR2 LQKENI. With 4 bases clipped from V and 4 bases from J, the junction kept 3 bases outside the gene matches. The CDR3 protein is CASSRQGVTEAFF. In DNA form, the CDR3 reads TGTGCCAGCTCACGGCAGGGGGTCACTGAAGCTTTCTTT.

The chain has TRBV11-3 and TRBJ2-3, with TRBD2 as a possible D gene (6 bases). Between the trimmed V and J ends, which lost 1 base and 2 bases, there was a span of 13 bases. CDR1 SGHNT and CDR2 YENEEA come from the germline V gene. CDR3 length: 16 residues. DNA for the CDR3: TGTGCCAGCAGCTTAGGGAATAGCGGAAACACAGATACGCAGTATTTT. Translation: CASSLGNSGNTDTQYF.

The sample holds a few counts of this clone. The chain carries TRBV18 and TRBJ2-7; 11 bases align to TRBD1. The V gene's germline CDR1 is KGHSH and CDR2 LQKENI. This CDR3 comprises 15 residues. V lost 6 bases to trimming and J lost 2 bases; unmatched junction nucleotides: 6. The CDR3 here is CASSGGTGGAYEQYF. In nucleotides, the CDR3 is TGTGCCAGCTCCGGGGGGACAGGGGGAGCCTACGAGCAGTACTTC.

This clone turned up a few times. The rearrangement joins TRBV11-3 to TRBJ1-1; the D gene is possibly TRBD1 (5 bases). This CDR3 region has 14 residues. Germline V gene data show CDR1 as SGHNT and CDR2 as YENEEA. Trimming took 5 bases from V and 10 from J, leaving 20 bases between them. The CDR3 spells CASSRGPQGGGAFF. As DNA, the CDR3 is TGTGCCAGCAGCAGAGGCCCGCAGGGCGGGGGAGCTTTCTTT.

This clone was recorded at least ten times. The CDR3 loop is CASSSTGGLGTEAFF. For the CDR3, the DNA is TGTGCCAGCAGTTCAACAGGGGGCCTGGGCACTGAAGCTTTCTTT. The chain couples TRBV6-8 to TRBJ1-1, with 9 bases lining up with TRBD1. The CDR3 extends over 15 amino acids. Germline V lookup: CDR1 MNHGY, CDR2 SAAAGT. After removal of 4 bases from V and 4 bases from J, the junction contained 7 bases not matched to a gene.

The chain links TRBV22-1 to TRBJ2-1; TRBD1 is the table's D call, not checked against the DNA. TRBV22-1 is termed a pseudogene. The CDR3 covers 17 residues. The CDR3 reads CASRNLRTGLSYNEQFF. The CDR3 DNA is TGTGCCAGCAGGAATCTTCGGACAGGCCTCTCCTACAATGAGCAGTTCTTC.

CDR3 coding DNA: TGTGCCAGCAGCTTGAGCGGGGGTAACACCGGGGAGCTGTTTTTT. Translation gives CASSLSGGNTGELFF. The rearrangement uses TRBV11-3 and TRBJ2-2, with TRBD2 identical over 8 bases. Germline trimming cut 3 bases from V and 2 bases from J; bases unmatched to any gene: 2. Germline CDR1 and CDR2: SGHNT and YENEEA. This CDR3 comprises 15 residues.

This sequence joins TRBV6-8 and TRBJ2-1, with D possibly matching TRBD2 (5 bases). The V gene lost 2 bases and the J gene lost 2 bases, with 7 bases spanning the gap. The CDR3 length is 14 residues. Per germline, CDR1 MNHGY and CDR2 SAAAGT. The DNA of the CDR3 is TGTGCCAGCAGTTACGGGCGGGCCTACAATGAGCAGTTCTTC. Translation gives CASSYGRAYNEQFF.